This entry concerns a single TCR beta chain. Its target is not known. Looked up from germline, CDR1 is LNHDA and CDR2 is SQIVND (reference sequence). J was trimmed by 4 bases and V by 7 bases; bases with no gene match: 5. This CDR3 is 14 amino acids long. This entry is derived from a study of pediatric ulcerative colitis. This was a survey-level run. Assay: immunoSEQ multiplex PCR; the TCRdb copy retains only in-frame clones and omits some. The table has about 64,000 clones, roughly nine tenths seen once. At colonoscopy, a blood sample was also collected. Broader study findings: Clonal expansions reduced rectal repertoire diversity in acute severe colitis.

The sample comprised blood. The V and J genes are TRBV19 and TRBJ2-2, with 8 bases matching TRBD1. The clonotype originates from a boy aged 5-17 years with severe ulcerative colitis. Here the CDR3 reads CASITGGATGELFF. CDR3 DNA sequence: TGTGCCAGTATAACAGGGGGAGCCACCGGGGAGCTGTTTTTT.